These T cell receptor beta chains were read from a single sample in a study of T cell responses to AZD1222 COVID-19 vaccine. Produced via immunoSEQ multiplex PCR; TCRdb's table is partial and in-frame only. The repertoire holds approximately 180,000 clones, with around 89% as singletons. The input for sequencing was peripheral blood, taken on day 0 of AZD1222 vaccination. These receptors were taken from an adult in good health. CDR3s include the opening cysteine and the closing phenylalanine or tryptophan. Fields, in order: CDR3 protein, CDR3 DNA, clone size, D gene, V gene, J gene. D genes are given only for firm matches. Clone size, where shown, is once, few, many, or a class for clones that have expanded.

CDR3aa: CASRLREGAYNEQFF; CDR3nt: TGTGCCAGCAGATTGCGGGAGGGCGCCTACAATGAGCAGTTCTTC; abundance: once; d_gene: TRBD2; v_gene: TRBV7-6; j_gene: TRBJ2-1
CDR3aa: CASSLGQQHGYTF; CDR3nt: TGCGCCAGCAGCTTGGGTCAGCAGCATGGCTACACCTTC; abundance: once; d_gene: NA; v_gene: TRBV5-1; j_gene: TRBJ1-2
CDR3aa: CASSVLQGIGNQPQHF; CDR3nt: TGTGCCAGCAGTGTTCTACAGGGAATAGGCAATCAGCCCCAGCATTTT; abundance: NA; d_gene: NA; v_gene: TRBV6-1; j_gene: TRBJ1-5
CDR3aa: CASSLVNEQFF; CDR3nt: TGTGCCAGCAGTTTAGTAAATGAGCAGTTCTTC; abundance: few; d_gene: NA; v_gene: TRBV28; j_gene: TRBJ2-1
CDR3aa: CASSFGTHEQYF; CDR3nt: TGTGCCAGCAGCTTCGGAACCCACGAGCAGTACTTC; abundance: NA; d_gene: NA; v_gene: TRBV7-3; j_gene: TRBJ2-7
CDR3aa: CASSQSWGTNNSPLHF; CDR3nt: TGTGCCAGCAGCCAATCCTGGGGGACTAATAATTCACCCCTCCACTTT; abundance: NA; d_gene: NA; v_gene: TRBV4-2; j_gene: TRBJ1-6
CDR3aa: CATSAGGKLNQPQHF; CDR3nt: TGTGCCACCAGCGCAGGGGGGAAATTAAATCAGCCCCAGCATTTT; abundance: NA; d_gene: TRBD1; v_gene: TRBV24-1; j_gene: TRBJ1-5
CDR3aa: CASSHLSGEQYF; CDR3nt: TGCGCCAGCAGCCACCTAAGTGGCGAGCAGTACTTC; abundance: NA; d_gene: NA; v_gene: TRBV4-1; j_gene: TRBJ2-7
CDR3aa: CASSYEQGDGYTF; CDR3nt: TGTGCCAGCAGCTACGAACAGGGGGATGGCTACACCTTC; abundance: NA; d_gene: TRBD1; v_gene: TRBV7-9; j_gene: TRBJ1-2
CDR3aa: CASSPDSSNQPQHF; CDR3nt: TGTGCCAGCAGTCCCGACAGTAGCAATCAGCCCCAGCATTTT; abundance: NA; d_gene: NA; v_gene: TRBV28; j_gene: TRBJ1-5
CDR3aa: CASSVQGTGGNTIYF; CDR3nt: TGTGCCAGCAGCGTACAGGGGACAGGCGGAAACACCATATATTTT; abundance: NA; d_gene: TRBD1; v_gene: TRBV7-2; j_gene: TRBJ1-3
CDR3aa: CAWTSHRVNYGYTF; CDR3nt: TGTGCCTGGACATCCCACAGGGTTAACTATGGCTACACCTTC; abundance: NA; d_gene: NA; v_gene: TRBV30; j_gene: TRBJ1-2
CDR3aa: CASTETVGRLYGYTF; CDR3nt: TGTGCCAGTACAGAGACCGTGGGACGGTTATATGGCTACACCTTC; abundance: NA; d_gene: NA; v_gene: TRBV19; j_gene: TRBJ1-2
CDR3aa: CASSPRSPGDSSNQPQHF; CDR3nt: TGTGCCAGCTCACCACGGAGCCCCGGGGACAGCTCAAATCAGCCCCAGCATTTT; abundance: NA; d_gene: TRBD1; v_gene: TRBV18; j_gene: TRBJ1-5
CDR3aa: CASRQGAAYNSPLHF; CDR3nt: TGTGCCAGCCGACAGGGGGCGGCCTATAATTCACCCCTCCACTTT; abundance: NA; d_gene: TRBD1; v_gene: TRBV4-2; j_gene: TRBJ1-6
CDR3aa: CASAELSVNYGYTF; CDR3nt: TGTGCCAGCGCAGAATTGAGCGTTAACTATGGCTACACCTTC; abundance: NA; d_gene: NA; v_gene: TRBV19; j_gene: TRBJ1-2
CDR3aa: CASSPQGSGSTDTQYF; CDR3nt: TGTGCCAGCTCACCGCAGGGGTCTGGATCGACAGATACGCAGTATTTT; abundance: NA; d_gene: NA; v_gene: TRBV18; j_gene: TRBJ2-3
CDR3aa: CARTHYGYTF; CDR3nt: TGTGCCAGAACACACTATGGCTACACCTTC; abundance: NA; d_gene: NA; v_gene: TRBV21-1; j_gene: TRBJ1-2
CDR3aa: CASSLGGSSYNEQFF; CDR3nt: TGCGCCAGCAGCTTGGGGGGGAGCTCCTACAATGAGCAGTTCTTC; abundance: NA; d_gene: NA; v_gene: TRBV5-1; j_gene: TRBJ2-1
CDR3aa: CASSTRQGSMNTEAFF; CDR3nt: TGTGCCAGCAGTACTCGGCAGGGATCCATGAACACTGAAGCTTTCTTT; abundance: NA; d_gene: NA; v_gene: TRBV6-6; j_gene: TRBJ1-1
CDR3aa: CASSQPGRGAGYTF; CDR3nt: TGCGCCAGCAGCCAACCGGGGAGGGGGGCTGGCTACACCTTC; abundance: NA; d_gene: NA; v_gene: TRBV4-1; j_gene: TRBJ1-2
CDR3aa: CASSGTSGRAGTGELFF; CDR3nt: TGTGCCAGCAGCGGGACTAGCGGGAGGGCGGGCACCGGGGAGCTGTTTTTT; abundance: NA; d_gene: TRBD2; v_gene: TRBV28; j_gene: TRBJ2-2
CDR3aa: CASSYSGTSVHEQFF; CDR3nt: TGTGCCAGCAGCTACTCCGGGACTAGCGTCCATGAGCAGTTCTTC; abundance: once; d_gene: TRBD2; v_gene: TRBV7-9; j_gene: TRBJ2-1
CDR3aa: CAWSAEGGAKLYEQYF; CDR3nt: TGTGCCTGGAGCGCCGAAGGCGGGGCCAAGCTCTACGAGCAGTACTTC; abundance: once; d_gene: NA; v_gene: TRBV30; j_gene: TRBJ2-7
CDR3aa: CASSLFSEQYF; CDR3nt: TGTGCCAGCAGTTTGTTTAGCGAGCAGTACTTC; abundance: NA; d_gene: NA; v_gene: TRBV28; j_gene: TRBJ2-7
CDR3aa: CASSSPGQGAKPQHF; CDR3nt: TGTGCCAGCAGTTCTCCCGGACAGGGGGCGAAGCCCCAGCATTTT; abundance: NA; d_gene: TRBD1; v_gene: TRBV28; j_gene: TRBJ1-5
CDR3aa: CATRTTGTDTQYF; CDR3nt: TGTGCCACCAGGACTACAGGAACAGATACGCAGTATTTT; abundance: NA; d_gene: NA; v_gene: TRBV24-1; j_gene: TRBJ2-3
CDR3aa: CAISESRRQPHYGYTF; CDR3nt: TGTGCCATCAGTGAGTCTCGGCGGCAGCCCCACTATGGCTACACCTTC; abundance: NA; d_gene: NA; v_gene: TRBV10-3; j_gene: TRBJ1-2
CDR3aa: CASSLIGNGELFF; CDR3nt: TGTGCCAGCAGTTTAATAGGGAACGGGGAGCTGTTTTTT; abundance: NA; d_gene: NA; v_gene: TRBV12-3/TRBV12-4; j_gene: TRBJ2-2
CDR3aa: CASSLNRAGANVLTF; CDR3nt: TGCGCCAGCAGCTTGAACAGGGCCGGGGCCAACGTCCTGACTTTC; abundance: NA; d_gene: NA; v_gene: TRBV5-1; j_gene: TRBJ2-6
CDR3aa: CASSYGTGSRRTFF; CDR3nt: TGTGCCAGCAGTTACGGGACAGGGAGTCGAAGGACTTTCTTT; abundance: NA; d_gene: TRBD1; v_gene: TRBV6-5; j_gene: TRBJ1-1
CDR3aa: CATVRGTSGANVLTF; CDR3nt: TGTGCCACCGTAAGGGGGACCTCTGGGGCCAACGTCCTGACTTTC; abundance: NA; d_gene: NA; v_gene: TRBV28; j_gene: TRBJ2-6